Listed here are 11 T cell receptor beta chains from one sample, sequenced in a study of long-term antiretroviral therapy in people with HIV. Samples were assayed with immunoSEQ v3.0 at survey level. The data were produced by immunoSEQ multiplex PCR, yet TCRdb's version contains in-frame clones alone and is incomplete. Among around 20,000 clones listed, over 60% were seen once. The sequencing used unsorted PBMCs, collected 0.5 years before starting antiretroviral therapy. The receptor source for this set is a man aged 18 to 30 with HIV.

This chain links TRBV5-8 with TRBJ1-1; D is unresolved. The germline V and J ends were trimmed by 5 bases and 0 bases, with 20 bases remaining between them. This CDR3 is 17 amino acids long. CDR1 SGHTS and CDR2 YDEGEE come from the germline V gene. The CDR3 DNA sequence: TGTGCCAGCAGGCTTCTTTCCGCTGGACGGTTGAACACTGAAGCTTTCTTT. Its protein is CASRLLSAGRLNTEAFF.

This clone occurred a few times. The chain links TRBV4-1 to TRBJ1-1; 7 nucleotides line up with TRBD1. Germline-derived CDR1 and CDR2 are MGHRA and YSYEKL. The trim removed 4 bases at V and 5 bases at J, leaving 4 bases unmatched. This CDR3 has 13 amino acids. CDR3 residues: CASSPTGRTEAFF. The CDR3 DNA follows: TGCGCCAGCAGCCCGACAGGGAGGACTGAAGCTTTCTTT.

This rearrangement joins TRBV4-1 to TRBJ2-3; D perhaps matches TRBD1 (6 bases). The CDR3 runs to 16 residues. Trimming took off 5 bases at V and 0 bases at J, with 15 bases between the two ends. Per germline, CDR1 MGHRA and CDR2 YSYEKL. The CDR3 spells CASSTRGQRSTDTQYF. The CDR3 DNA reads as TGCGCCAGCAGCACCCGAGGACAGCGCAGCACAGATACGCAGTATTTT.

The rearrangement links TRBV19 to TRBJ1-5; D might be TRBD1 (5 bases). V was pared by 2 bases and J by 3 bases, with 11 bases between. The germline V gene has CDR1 LNHDA and CDR2 SQIVND (reference sequence). The CDR3 is 15 amino acids. For the CDR3, the DNA is TGTGCCAGTAGTATATGGGGGACGGCCAATCAGCCCCAGCATTTT. Protein product: CASSIWGTANQPQHF.

This clone was observed a single time. J is TRBJ2-1 and V is TRBV9; D may be TRBD2 (6 bases). The germline V gene encodes CDR1 SGDLS and CDR2 YYNGEE. Trimming took 5 bases from V and 5 from J, leaving 8 bases between them. This CDR3 has 12 residues. The CDR3 is CASSPSDNEQFF. In DNA, the CDR3 is TGTGCCAGCAGTCCTAGCGACAATGAGCAGTTCTTC.

The V call is TRBV7-2, the J call TRBJ1-5; D not certain. V was pared by 0 bases and J by 3 bases, with 12 bases between. CDR3 size: 16 residues. Germline loops: CDR1 SGHTA, CDR2 FQGNSA. The CDR3 loop reads CASSLASSQVNQPQHF. The DNA of the CDR3 is TGTGCCAGCAGCTTAGCGTCAAGCCAGGTCAATCAGCCCCAGCATTTT.

This clone occurred a few times. The gene calls are TRBV4-1 and TRBJ2-7, with 10 bases identical to TRBD1. The CDR3 spans 17 residues. With V trimmed by 1 base and J by 5 bases, 11 bases remained unmatched. Germline V gene sequence: CDR1 MGHRA, CDR2 YSYEKL. CDR3 protein: CASSQVRLGTGEDEQYF. The DNA for the CDR3 is TGCGCCAGCAGCCAAGTACGGCTAGGGACAGGGGAAGACGAGCAGTACTTC.

This clone was seen just once. The chain recombines TRBV12-5 with TRBJ2-7; D gene unclear. Trimming took 6 bases from V and 2 from J, leaving 5 bases between them. Per germline, CDR1 LGHNT and CDR2 FRNRAP. The length of the CDR3 is 11 residues. The CDR3 DNA is TGTGCTAGTGGGACCCCCTACGAGCAGTACTTC. This sequence encodes CASGTPYEQYF.

The V and J genes are TRBV7-9 and TRBJ1-1; TRBD1 agrees at 8 bases. Germline V gene lookup returns CDR1 SEHNR and CDR2 FQNEAQ (reference sequence). The CDR3 is 13 residues long. V shed 3 bases and J 4 bases; nucleotides not matched to a gene: 1. The CDR3 nucleotides read TGTGCCAGCAGCTTGGACAGGGCCACTGAAGCTTTCTTT. Its protein is CASSLDRATEAFF.

This rearrangement joins TRBV15 to TRBJ2-1; weak D call: TRBD2 (6 bases). The germline gives CDR1 LNHNV, CDR2 YYDKDF (reference sequence). The CDR3 extends over 16 amino acids. V dropped 3 bases and J dropped 0 bases, with 12 bases sitting between them. The CDR3 sequence is CATSRRDGSSYNEQFF. The CDR3 coding sequence is TGTGCCACCAGCAGGAGAGACGGGAGCTCCTACAATGAGCAGTTCTTC. Looking up the rest from reference TRBV15 and TRBJ2-1 gives the full variable domain: DAMVIQNPRYQVTQFGKPVTLSCSQTLNHNVMYWYQQKSSQAPKLLFHYYDKDFNNEADTPDNFQSRRPNTSFCFLDIRSPGLGDTAMYLCATSRRDGSSYNEQFFGPGTRLTVL.

CDR3 DNA sequence: TGCGCCAGCAGCCAAGGAGTCCCCGAGCGTGGGACGGATGAGCAGTTCTTC. It codes for CASSQGVPERGTDEQFF. The V call is TRBV4-3, the J call TRBJ2-1; D is possibly TRBD1 or TRBD2 (5 bases each). The V end lost 1 base, the J end lost 8 bases, and 21 bases lay between the germline ends. CDR1 and CDR2 from the germline V gene are LGHNA and YSLEER. The CDR3 has 17 amino acids.